The 8 T cell receptor beta chains given below trace back to one sample, sequenced in a study of blood T cell repertoires in COVID-19. Using immunoSEQ multiplex PCR, the repertoire was profiled, and TCRdb retains in-frame clones only, with some absent. The sample includes roughly 80,000 clones, roughly 80% of them seen just once. Sequenced material: peripheral blood. The receptors originated from a human donor in a cohort sampled during active COVID-19.

The chain couples TRBV2 to TRBJ2-5, with 7 nucleotides matching TRBD2. CDR1 is SNHLY and CDR2 is FYNNEI in the germline V gene. The trim removed 7 bases at V and 5 bases at J, leaving 7 bases unmatched. This CDR3 is built from 13 residues. The CDR3, as DNA: TGTGCCAGCAAAGGGGAGGGGATTGAGACCCAGTACTTC. Residues: CASKGEGIETQYF. Full variable domain (remainder filled in from reference TRBV2 and TRBJ2-5): EPEVTQTPSHQVTQMGQEVILRCVPISNHLYFYWYRQILGQKVEFLVSFYNNEISEKSEIFDDQFSVERPDGSNFTLKIRSTKLEDSAMYFCASKGEGIETQYFGPGTRLLVL.

This clone was recorded once. This sequence joins TRBV27 and TRBJ2-7; tentatively, D is TRBD2 (6 bases). V shed 3 bases and J shed 1 base, with 7 bases lying between them. Germline V gene data show CDR1 as MNHEY and CDR2 as SMNVEV (reference sequence). The CDR3 has 13 residues. CDR3 amino acids: CASSLGGSYEQYF. The CDR3 DNA is TGTGCCAGCAGTTTGGGGGGTTCCTACGAGCAGTACTTC.

This chain joins TRBV14 and TRBJ1-1; tentative D call: TRBD1 (6 bases). Germline V gives CDR1 SGHDN, CDR2 FVKESK. V lost 5 bases and J lost 5, with 15 bases in between. There are 14 residues in the CDR3. The CDR3 nucleotides are TGTGCCAGCAGCTTACAGGGTGTGTCGACTGAAGCTTTCTTT. Translated: CASSLQGVSTEAFF.

The chain uses TRBV9 and TRBJ1-3; 7 nucleotides agree with TRBD1. V was clipped by 1 base and J by 2 bases; unmatched bases: 0. The CDR3 loop spans 14 amino acids. The germline V gene encodes CDR1 SGDLS and CDR2 YYNGEE. CDR3 amino acids: CASSVQGAGNTIYF. CDR3 DNA: TGTGCCAGCAGCGTACAGGGGGCTGGAAACACCATATATTTT. Supplemented by reference TRBV9 and TRBJ1-3, the full variable domain reads DSGVTQTPKHLITATGQRVTLRCSPRSGDLSVYWYQQSLDQGLQFLIQYYNGEERAKGNILERFSAQQFPDLHSELNLSSLELGDSALYFCASSVQGAGNTIYFGEGSWLTVV.

V is TRBV7-2 and J is TRBJ1-6, with 9 bases lining up with TRBD1. Germline CDR1 SGHTA, CDR2 FQGNSA. This CDR3 has 17 residues. Losses at the gene ends were 4 bases for V and 6 bases for J; bases not matched to a gene: 10. In DNA form, the CDR3 reads TGTGCCAGCAGCTCCCGGGACAGGGTTTTGAGTAATTCACCCCTCCACTTT. Protein: CASSSRDRVLSNSPLHF.

This clone came up a few times. V usage is TRBV10-3 and J usage is TRBJ2-7; D is undetermined. V was shortened by 10 bases and J by 0 bases, with 10 bases between the two germline ends. CDR1 is ENHRY, CDR2 SYGVKD, per germline. CDR3 length: 12 amino acids. Here the CDR3 reads CATQISSYEQYF. The CDR3 bases are TGTGCCACACAGATAAGCTCCTACGAGCAGTACTTC.

CDR3 sequence reads: CASGGGAADYGYTF. The CDR3 bases are TGCGCTTCAGGAGGGGGGGCCGCTGACTATGGCTACACCTTC. This chain uses TRBV5-1 with TRBJ1-2; TRBD1 might be the D (6 bases). The CDR3 has 14 amino acids. Germline CDR1 is SGHRS and CDR2 is YFSETQ.

The V gene is TRBV5-4, the J gene TRBJ2-7, with 9 positions matching TRBD1. The germline gives CDR1 SGHNT, CDR2 YYREEE (reference sequence). With 2 bases clipped from V and 5 bases from J, the junction kept 8 bases outside the gene matches. The CDR3 consists of 15 residues. Here the CDR3 reads CASSLKSGTGNEQYF. CDR3 DNA sequence: TGTGCCAGCAGCTTAAAGTCTGGGACAGGGAACGAGCAGTACTTC.